A single sample is the source of the 8 T cell receptor beta chains below, sequenced in a study of control samples from healthy donors and cancer patients. Here immunoSEQ multiplex PCR was the method, and the copy in TCRdb shows in-frame clones only, minus some. The sample carries around 130,000 clones, about 86% recorded once. The source material was blood. Every receptor here comes from a man younger than 45 in good health.

The chain couples TRBV6-2 or TRBV6-3 to TRBJ1-4; D perhaps matches TRBD1 (5 bases). The germline CDR1 and CDR2 sequences are MNHEY and SVGEGT. The CDR3 contains 15 residues. Trimming cost V 6 bases and J 5 bases, with 16 bases left between them. CDR3 nucleotides: TGTGCCAGCAGCCCGGGAAGGGGCCGAAATGAAAAACTGTTTTTT. Its translation: CASSPGRGRNEKLFF.

The chain employs TRBV20-1 and TRBJ1-1; a possible D gene is TRBD1 (6 bases). This CDR3 spans 11 amino acids. Trimming left V 5 bases short and J 6 bases short, with 10 bases between. Per germline, CDR1 DFQATT and CDR2 SNEGSKA (reference sequence). For the CDR3, the DNA is TGCAGTGCTTTCCGACAGGCTGAAGCTTTCTTT. It specifies CSAFRQAEAFF.

This sequence joins TRBV7-2 and TRBJ2-6; weak D call: TRBD1 (6 bases). This CDR3 comprises 18 residues. CDR1 is SGHTA and CDR2 is FQGNSA in the germline V gene. V was pared by 5 bases and J by 1 base, with 18 bases between. CDR3 residues: CASSPRTVAQSGANVLTF. CDR3 DNA: TGTGCCAGCAGCCCGAGGACAGTGGCCCAGTCTGGGGCCAACGTCCTGACTTTC.

The chain has TRBV29-1 and TRBJ2-1; D is unresolved. The germline V and J ends were trimmed by 4 bases and 7 bases, with 8 bases remaining between them. CDR1 is SQVTM, CDR2 ANQGSEA, per germline. The CDR3 totals 11 residues. CDR3 DNA: TGCAGCGTTGGACCCATGAATGAGCAGTTCTTC. Its protein is CSVGPMNEQFF.

The rearrangement links TRBV3-1 (or the pseudogene TRBV3-2) to TRBJ2-2, with TRBD2 identical over 7 bases. The CDR3 sequence is 14 residues long. The J segment lost 8 bases and the V segment lost 1 base, leaving 4 bases of the junction unmatched. Per germline, CDR1 LGHDT and CDR2 YNNKEL (reference sequence). The CDR3 DNA reads as TGTGCCAGCAGCCAAGTTGACGGGAGGGGGGAGCTGTTTTTT. Its protein product is CASSQVDGRGELFF.

This clone was seen a few times. The chain links TRBV3-1 (or the pseudogene TRBV3-2) to TRBJ2-2; D is unclear. CDR1 is LGHDT, CDR2 YNNKEL, per germline (reference sequence). This CDR3 comprises 14 residues. V lost 3 bases and J lost 9, with 14 bases in between. The CDR3 region is CASSHNAKGRELFF. The CDR3 DNA follows: TGTGCCAGCAGCCATAACGCAAAAGGCCGGGAGCTGTTTTTT.

The chain has TRBV7-3 and TRBJ2-3; the match to TRBD2 covers 10 bases. V lost 2 bases to trimming and J lost 4 bases; unmatched junction nucleotides: 6. The CDR3 covers 16 residues. Looked up from germline, CDR1 is SGHTA and CDR2 is FQGTGA. CDR3 nucleotides: TGTGCCAGCAGCTTATCAGGGAGCGGGGGGGCAGATACGCAGTATTTT. It is translated as CASSLSGSGGADTQYF.

This rearrangement joins TRBV15 to TRBJ2-7; D is undetermined. V shed 0 bases and J shed 0 bases, with 9 bases lying between them. The CDR3 has 15 amino acids. Germline values: CDR1 LNHNV, CDR2 YYDKDF (reference sequence). The CDR3 DNA follows: TGTGCCACCAGCAGAGATTTGGCCGTCTCCTACGAGCAGTACTTC. Encoded protein: CATSRDLAVSYEQYF. Combining the CDR3 with reference TRBV15 and TRBJ2-7 gives the whole variable domain DAMVIQNPRYQVTQFGKPVTLSCSQTLNHNVMYWYQQKSSQAPKLLFHYYDKDFNNEADTPDNFQSRRPNTSFCFLDIRSPGLGDTAMYLCATSRDLAVSYEQYFGPGTRLTVT.